This T cell receptor (beta chain) was observed in a study of T cells after posttransplantation cyclophosphamide. Whole-study findings and limits: TRB overlap between skin or GI tissue T cells and blood was limited. Later blood repertoires were often dominated by clones from the donor CD8+ memory compartment. TRB clonality was highly associated with recipient CMV seropositivity and reactivation.

Germline V CDR1 and CDR2: SSHAT, FNYEAQ (reference sequence). The CDR3 covers 16 residues. J was trimmed by 4 bases and V by 1 base; bases with no gene match: 5. TCRdb keeps only in-frame clones here, not all; method: immunoSEQ multiplex PCR. This repertoire holds tens of thousands of clones, and none appear only once. This related bone marrow graft donor gave peripheral blood on the day of marrow donation. The table lists this clone with many counts. No antigen is known for it. The J gene is TRBJ2-5, the V gene TRBV7-7, with 11 bases identical to TRBD2. The sample consisted of PBMCs. The sequence came from a man aged 40-49 years in good health, CMV-negative, and a related stem cell transplant donor. The CDR3 DNA sequence: TGTGCCAGCAGCTTAGTTCTAGCGGGGGGCCTAGAGACCCAGTACTTC. It encodes CASSLVLAGGLETQYF. The full variable domain, its missing parts supplied by reference TRBV7-7 and TRBJ2-5, is GAGVSQSPRYKVTKRGQDVTLRCDPISSHATLYWYQQALGQGPEFLTYFNYEAQPDKSGLPSDRFSAERPEGSISTLTIQRTEQRDSAMYRCASSLVLAGGLETQYFGPGTRLLVL.